What follows are 32 T cell receptor beta chains derived from one specimen sequenced in a study of T cells in Graves' hyperthyroidism and ophthalmopathy. Template material for amplifying TCR beta CDR3 regions consisted of RNA transcripts. The study used the HTBI primer set for a first-round RT-PCR of the TCR CDR3. TCRdb used MiXCR to reprocess the multiplex PCR reads, holding one entry per CDR3 protein. The sample comprises about 300,000 distinct CDR3 sequences, about 25% of which are singletons, and over 25% rests with the top ten. Sequenced material: blood. The receptors come from a man between 40 and 49 years old with Graves' hyperthyroidism that later progressed to Graves' ophthalmopathy.

This clonotype was observed many times. The CDR3 is CASSAGQGGNQPQHF. As DNA, the CDR3 is TGTGCCAGCAGCGCAGGACAGGGTGGCAATCAGCCCCAGCATTTT. The gene calls are TRBV9 and TRBJ1-5; 8 bases line up with TRBD1. CDR1 SGDLS and CDR2 YYNGEE come from the germline V gene. With 3 bases clipped from V and 2 bases from J, the junction kept 4 bases outside the gene matches. There are 15 residues in the CDR3.

V usage is TRBV6-2 or TRBV6-3 and J usage is TRBJ2-5; D remains ambiguous. Deletions cut 1 base from V and 2 bases from J, with 5 bases between. Germline CDR1 is MNHEY and CDR2 is SVGEGT. The CDR3 has 13 amino acids. The CDR3 loop is CASSYLTQETQYF. In nucleotides, the CDR3 is TGTGCCAGCAGTTACTTGACACAAGAGACCCAGTACTTC.

There are many counts of this clonotype. This sequence joins TRBV7-8 and TRBJ2-7; no clear D. The V end lost 4 bases, the J end lost 4 bases, and 17 bases lay between the germline ends. Germline CDR1 and CDR2: SGHVS and FQNEAQ. The CDR3 runs 15 residues. The CDR3 bases are TGTGCCAGCAGCTCCCCTAGGAAGGAACTTTACGAGCAGTACTTC. Residues: CASSSPRKELYEQYF.

This chain links TRBV20-1 with TRBJ2-7; D not resolved. Trimming removed 6 bases at V and 5 bases at J, with 8 bases between. This CDR3 comprises 10 residues. CDR1 DFQATT and CDR2 SNEGSKA come from the germline V gene (reference sequence). Written as DNA, the CDR3 is TGCAGTGCCAGGAAAAACGAGCAGTACTTC. Protein: CSARKNEQYF.

This clonotype was detected many times. This chain connects TRBV19 to TRBJ2-7, with TRBD2 as a possible D gene (5 bases). V gave up 5 bases and J gave up 2 bases, with 13 bases separating them. This CDR3 has 14 amino acids. CDR1 LNHDA and CDR2 SQIVND come from the germline V gene (reference sequence). As DNA, the CDR3 is TGTGCCAGTAGTGGGGTTGCGGGCCCCTACGAGCAGTACTTC. The encoded protein is CASSGVAGPYEQYF.

This clonotype was counted at least ten times. This rearrangement joins TRBV2 to TRBJ2-7; D may match TRBD1 or TRBD2 (5 bases each). This CDR3 comprises 14 residues. V lost 2 bases, J lost 2 bases, and 10 bases lay in between. The germline gives CDR1 SNHLY, CDR2 FYNNEI. The CDR3 spells CASSERRGPYEQYF. The CDR3 bases are TGTGCCAGCAGTGAACGCCGGGGCCCCTACGAGCAGTACTTC.

This clonotype was counted at least ten times. The J gene is TRBJ2-5, the V gene TRBV7-3, with D perhaps TRBD1 or TRBD2 (5 bases each). Trimming removed 2 bases at V and 5 bases at J, with 15 bases between. Germline CDR1 and CDR2: SGHTA and FQGTGA. The CDR3 extends over 15 amino acids. This CDR3 reads CASSLGIPGRETQYF. DNA for the CDR3: TGTGCCAGCAGCTTAGGCATTCCGGGGCGGGAGACCCAGTACTTC.

In this sample, this clonotype turned up many times. This chain links TRBV14 with TRBJ2-5; no definite D call. The CDR3 length is 13 residues. Germline V gene data show CDR1 as SGHDN and CDR2 as FVKESK. V lost 4 bases and J 1 base, leaving 7 bases between the germline ends. CDR3: CASSRNFQETQYF. The CDR3 DNA sequence: TGTGCCAGCAGCCGAAACTTCCAAGAGACCCAGTACTTC.

This clonotype was counted once. The chain joins TRBV5-1 to TRBJ1-5; TRBD1 matches 9 bases. Germline values: CDR1 SGHRS, CDR2 YFSETQ. V lost 3 bases and J lost 4; bases outside the gene matches: 5. The CDR3 totals 15 residues. As DNA, the CDR3 is TGCGCCAGCAGCTCGGGGACAGGGCGGAATCAGCCCCAGCATTTT. Translated, it gives CASSSGTGRNQPQHF.

The sample holds many counts of this clonotype. J is TRBJ1-2 and V is TRBV6-2 or TRBV6-3; 7 positions agree with TRBD1. This CDR3 spans 15 amino acids. With V trimmed by 2 bases and J by 5 bases, 8 bases remained unmatched. Germline CDR1 MNHEY, CDR2 SVGEGT. CDR3 sequence reads: CASSYPAQGVYGYTF. Here the CDR3 DNA reads TGTGCCAGCAGTTACCCCGCCCAGGGGGTTTATGGCTACACCTTC.

The chain couples TRBV11-2 to TRBJ1-6; D is undetermined. CDR1 is SGHAT, CDR2 FQNNGV, per germline. V lost 2 bases, J lost 0 bases, and 8 bases lay in between. This CDR3 contains 16 residues. For the CDR3, the DNA is TGTGCCAGCAGCTTAAACGGACTCTCCTATAATTCACCCCTCCACTTT. Protein: CASSLNGLSYNSPLHF.

The sample holds many counts of this clonotype. For the CDR3, the DNA is TGTGCCAGTAGTATGAGGGCCCAGAGCTCTGGGGCCAACGTCCTGACTTTC. Its translation is CASSMRAQSSGANVLTF. This chain uses TRBV19 with TRBJ2-6; possibly TRBD2 for D (5 bases). The CDR3 covers 17 residues. Germline V lookup: CDR1 LNHDA, CDR2 SQIVND (reference sequence). Trimming stripped 3 bases from V and 0 bases from J, with 12 bases between.

Many counts were recorded for this clonotype. This chain uses TRBV7-3 with TRBJ2-7, with TRBD2 matching over 12 bases. After removal of 5 bases from V and 6 bases from J, the junction contained 2 bases not matched to a gene. Looked up from germline, CDR1 is SGHTA and CDR2 is FQGTGA. This CDR3 is built from 13 residues. The CDR3 nucleotides read TGTGCCAGCAGCGTGGGACTAGCGGGCGAGCAGTACTTC. Its translation: CASSVGLAGEQYF.

This clonotype occurred many times. The CDR3 is CSAATGIGNIQYF. The CDR3 DNA sequence: TGCAGTGCTGCAACAGGGATCGGAAACATTCAGTACTTC. J is TRBJ2-4 and V is TRBV20-1, with D perhaps matching TRBD1 (6 bases). Germline values: CDR1 DFQATT, CDR2 SNEGSKA (reference sequence). The CDR3 contains 13 residues. Trimming took off 5 bases at V and 6 bases at J, with 14 bases between the two ends.

This clonotype has just a few counts. The V call is TRBV7-9, the J call TRBJ1-6, with TRBD1 identical over 7 bases. CDR1 and CDR2 from the germline V gene are SEHNR and FQNEAQ (reference sequence). With V trimmed by 5 bases and J by 10 bases, 8 bases remained unmatched. CDR3 length equals 14 residues. The DNA of the CDR3 is TGTGCCAGCAGCCGCGACAGGGTCGGGTCACCCCTCCACTTT. Translating gives CASSRDRVGSPLHF.

This clonotype came up many times. The chain carries TRBV5-1 and TRBJ2-7; tentative D call: TRBD2 (6 bases). Per germline, CDR1 SGHRS and CDR2 YFSETQ. V dropped 4 bases and J dropped 1 base, with 9 bases sitting between them. This CDR3 has 13 amino acids. The CDR3 sequence: CASSRSGSYEQYF. CDR3 DNA sequence: TGCGCCAGCAGCCGTAGCGGTTCCTACGAGCAGTACTTC.

The sample holds many counts of this clonotype. J is TRBJ2-4 and V is TRBV2; no clear D gene. In germline, CDR1 is SNHLY, CDR2 FYNNEI. Trimming pared 5 bases from V and 8 bases from J, leaving 13 bases between. The CDR3 covers 13 residues. The CDR3 region is CASSLGQADIQYF. CDR3 nucleotide sequence: TGTGCCAGCAGTTTGGGTCAGGCAGACATTCAGTACTTC.

The genes are TRBV7-2 and TRBJ2-7; 7 bases fit TRBD1. V shed 5 bases and J 1 base; nucleotides not matched to a gene: 5. The CDR3 spans 14 residues. Germline values: CDR1 SGHTA, CDR2 FQGNSA. Here the CDR3 DNA reads TGTGCCAGCAGCGTAGGGACAGTTTCCTACGAGCAGTACTTC. Residues: CASSVGTVSYEQYF.

Many counts were recorded for this clonotype. V gene TRBV5-1 combines with J gene TRBJ2-5; the match to TRBD1 covers 8 bases. With 0 bases clipped from V and 5 bases from J, the junction kept 6 bases outside the gene matches. Germline V gene lookup returns CDR1 SGHRS and CDR2 YFSETQ. The CDR3 consists of 15 residues. CDR3 DNA sequence: TGCGCCAGCAGCTTGGTCGGACAGGGAGTTGAGACCCAGTACTTC. Translated: CASSLVGQGVETQYF.

This clonotype occurred many times. The chain has TRBV11-2 and TRBJ1-6; D unresolved. This CDR3 is 15 amino acids long. The germline CDR1 and CDR2 sequences are SGHAT and FQNNGV. The ends were cut back, 1 base at V and 4 bases at J, with 8 bases in the middle. CDR3 region: CASSLAPGYNSPLHF. CDR3 DNA: TGTGCCAGCAGCTTAGCCCCAGGTTATAATTCACCCCTCCACTTT.

The chain links TRBV6-5 to TRBJ2-5; the D gene could be TRBD1 or TRBD2 (7 bases each). Germline assignment: CDR1 MNHEY and CDR2 SVGAGI. V lost 3 bases, J lost 5 bases, and 13 bases lay in between. The CDR3 covers 14 residues. CDR3 DNA: TGTGCCAGCAGTTATGACAGGGAGGGCGAGACCCAGTACTTC. Protein sequence: CASSYDREGETQYF.

This clonotype was counted at least ten times. The CDR3 DNA is TGTGCCAGCATCGAGGATGCGCAAGGGTCCCCCACCCTCCACTTT. Amino acids: CASIEDAQGSPTLHF. The chain combines TRBV28 with TRBJ1-6, with D hard to call. This CDR3 is built from 15 residues. V was cut by 7 bases and J by 14 bases, with 24 bases left in between. CDR1 is MDHEN, CDR2 SYDVKM, per germline.

This clonotype was recorded at least ten times. This chain joins TRBV6-1 and TRBJ2-7; TRBD2 might be the D (6 bases). Germline-derived CDR1 and CDR2 are MNHNS and SASEGT. The CDR3 has 15 amino acids. V lost 6 bases to trimming and J lost 2 bases, with 17 bases between them. CDR3 sequence reads: CASSPFVGGTYEQYF. The DNA for the CDR3 is TGTGCCAGCAGCCCCTTTGTGGGAGGAACCTACGAGCAGTACTTC.

This clonotype was picked up many times. V usage is TRBV5-1 and J usage is TRBJ1-1; D unclear. Germline loops: CDR1 SGHRS, CDR2 YFSETQ. Between the trimmed V and J ends, which lost 0 bases and 9 bases, there was a span of 15 bases. This CDR3 has 14 amino acids. The CDR3 loop reads CASSLERISGKAFF. CDR3 coding DNA: TGCGCCAGCAGCTTGGAGAGGATATCCGGAAAAGCTTTCTTT.

The chain joins TRBV30 to TRBJ2-7; maybe TRBD1 (6 bases). With 0 bases removed from V and 5 bases from J, the gap between germline ends came to 11 bases. Germline CDR1 GTSNPN, CDR2 SVGIG (reference sequence). This CDR3 has 13 residues. The CDR3 DNA reads as TGTGCCTGGAGTGTACGACAGGCGAACGAGCAGTACTTC. Its protein product is CAWSVRQANEQYF.

This clonotype was observed many times. This chain joins TRBV10-2 and TRBJ2-5, with 16 bases lining up with TRBD2. The CDR3 has 17 residues. Germline trimming cut 7 bases from V and 5 bases from J; bases unmatched to any gene: 10. From germline, CDR1 is WSHSY and CDR2 SAAADI. For the CDR3, the DNA is TGCGCCAGCAATAATGAAGGGACTAGCGGGAGGGTGGAGACCCAGTACTTC. Protein: CASNNEGTSGRVETQYF.

In its sample, this clonotype was seen many times. CDR3 protein: CASRSESGRIEAFF. In DNA form, the CDR3 reads TGCGCCAGCAGGTCTGAATCGGGACGGATTGAAGCTTTCTTT. The chain combines TRBV5-1 with TRBJ1-1, with TRBD1 as a possible D gene (5 bases). Germline CDR1 reads SGHRS; CDR2 reads YFSETQ. CDR3 length: 14 amino acids. Trimming took 5 bases from V and 7 from J, leaving 18 bases between them.

In this sample, this clonotype turned up many times. J is TRBJ2-6 and V is TRBV28; unclear D gene. This CDR3 has 15 residues. V was trimmed by 4 bases and J by 0 bases, leaving 7 bases between them. The germline V gene has CDR1 MDHEN and CDR2 SYDVKM. CDR3 nucleotide sequence: TGTGCCAGCAGTTCCCTTTTCTCTGGGGCCAACGTCCTGACTTTC. Amino acid sequence: CASSSLFSGANVLTF.

The chain joins TRBV6-1 to TRBJ2-7; 11 nucleotides match TRBD2. Germline V gene data show CDR1 as MNHNS and CDR2 as SASEGT. The junction had 1 base not matched to a gene; V was cut back by 6 bases and J by 3 bases. CDR3 length: 13 residues. CDR3 loop: CASRGTSGYEQYF. CDR3 nucleotide sequence: TGTGCCAGCAGAGGGACTAGCGGCTACGAGCAGTACTTC.

The chain employs TRBV6-2 or TRBV6-3 and TRBJ2-7; possibly TRBD1 for D (6 bases). The CDR3 totals 18 residues. Trimming took 4 bases from V and 0 from J, leaving 22 bases between them. Germline V gene lookup returns CDR1 MNHEY and CDR2 SVGEGT. The CDR3 loop is CASSSRDIRPGYSYEQYF. CDR3 DNA: TGTGCCAGCAGTTCTCGGGACATTCGACCGGGGTACTCCTACGAGCAGTACTTC.

In its sample, this clonotype was seen once. This chain connects TRBV6-5 to TRBJ2-7; a weak D match, TRBD1 (7 bases). Germline V lookup: CDR1 MNHEY, CDR2 SVGAGI. V was clipped by 4 bases and J by 1 base, with 20 bases between them. The length of the CDR3 is 17 residues. CDR3 in amino acids: CASSLVKTTGTSYEQYF. CDR3 nucleotide sequence: TGTGCCAGCAGTTTGGTCAAAACGACAGGGACTTCCTACGAGCAGTACTTC.

Ten or more counts support this clonotype. The chain has TRBV7-2 and TRBJ2-7; D not certain. The length of the CDR3 is 14 residues. The germline gives CDR1 SGHTA, CDR2 FQGNSA. V gave up 5 bases and J gave up 4 bases, with 15 bases separating them. CDR3 loop: CASSVGKRGYEQYF. The CDR3 DNA reads as TGTGCCAGCAGCGTAGGAAAACGAGGTTACGAGCAGTACTTC.